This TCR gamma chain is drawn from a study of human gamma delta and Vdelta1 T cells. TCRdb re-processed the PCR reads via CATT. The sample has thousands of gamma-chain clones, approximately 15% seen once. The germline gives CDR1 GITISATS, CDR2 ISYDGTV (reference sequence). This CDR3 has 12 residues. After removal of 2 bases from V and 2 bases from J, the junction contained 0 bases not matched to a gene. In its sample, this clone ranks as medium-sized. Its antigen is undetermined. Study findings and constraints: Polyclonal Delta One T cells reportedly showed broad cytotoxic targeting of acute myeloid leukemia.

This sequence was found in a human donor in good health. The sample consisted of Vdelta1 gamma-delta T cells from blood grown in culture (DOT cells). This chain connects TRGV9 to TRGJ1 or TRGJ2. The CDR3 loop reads CALWEDYYKKLF. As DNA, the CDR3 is TGTGCCTTGTGGGAGGATTATTATAAGAAACTCTTT.